This TCR beta chain was sequenced for a study of CD8 T cells in Susac syndrome. Looked up from germline, CDR1 is DFQATT and CDR2 is SNEGSKA (reference sequence). The CDR3 sequence is 16 residues long. J was trimmed by 1 base and V by 6 bases; bases with no gene match: 9. RNA in amounts of roughly 0.5 to 1 ug was reverse transcribed with random hexamers. TCRdb re-called the immunoSEQ multiplex PCR reads through MiXCR, storing one row per CDR3 protein. The table lists some 77,000 distinct CDR3 sequences, 93% of them singletons. Sequencing was done on a sample of CD4+ T cells from PBMCs. The chain couples TRBV20-1 to TRBJ2-1; the match to TRBD2 covers 10 bases. The clonotype was recovered from a human donor with Susac syndrome. The CDR3 region has the DNA TGCAGTGCCGGTACGCTAGCGGGGGAATCCTACAATGAGCAGTTCTTC. As protein: CSAGTLAGESYNEQFF.